The 5 T cell receptor beta chains given below trace back to one sample, sequenced in a study of PD-L1 blockade in urothelial cancer. The data were produced by immunoSEQ multiplex PCR, yet TCRdb's version contains in-frame clones alone and is incomplete. Of 50,000 or so clones listed, about 86% are singletons. Source: PBMCs, taken around atezolizumab (anti-PD-L1) treatment. These receptors all stem from a man aged 60-69 years with urothelial cancer.

This clone has only one observation. The chain couples TRBV9 to TRBJ1-2; 7 nucleotides match TRBD1. V dropped 2 bases and J dropped 4; count of bases not matched to a gene: 8. CDR3 size: 15 residues. The germline CDR1 and CDR2 sequences are SGDLS and YYNGEE. The DNA of the CDR3 is TGTGCCAGCAGCGTGGACGGGACAGCCTTCTATGGCTACACCTTC. This encodes CASSVDGTAFYGYTF.

This chain uses TRBV25-1 with TRBJ1-1, with no clear D. Germline CDR1 MGHDK, CDR2 SYGVNS. The V end lost 2 bases, the J end lost 0 bases, and 10 bases lay between the germline ends. The CDR3 sequence is 15 residues long. CDR3 in DNA: TGTGCCAGCAGTGAAGATCGGGAGTTGAACACTGAAGCTTTCTTT. Translation: CASSEDRELNTEAFF.

This chain links TRBV30 with TRBJ2-3, with D possibly TRBD2 on 5 matching bases. The CDR3 is 13 residues long. CDR1 GTSNPN and CDR2 SVGIG come from the germline V gene (reference sequence). The V end lost 2 bases, the J end lost 0 bases, and 6 bases lay between the germline ends. The CDR3 reads CAWSRGSTDTQYF. The CDR3 nucleotides read TGTGCCTGGAGTCGCGGGAGCACAGATACGCAGTATTTT.

The chain uses TRBV11-2 and TRBJ2-2; D might be TRBD2 (5 bases). Germline values: CDR1 SGHAT, CDR2 FQNNGV. Trimming pared 7 bases from V and 1 base from J, leaving 13 bases between. This CDR3 has 15 amino acids. The CDR3 is CASKRAELNTGELFF. DNA for the CDR3: TGTGCCAGCAAACGAGCGGAGTTGAACACCGGGGAGCTGTTTTTT. Complete variable domain (other parts from reference TRBV11-2 and TRBJ2-2): EAGVAQSPRYKIIEKRQSVAFWCNPISGHATLYWYQQILGQGPKLLIQFQNNGVVDDSQLPKDRFSAERLKGVDSTLKIQPAKLEDSAVYLCASKRAELNTGELFFGEGSRLTVL.

This sequence joins TRBV19 and TRBJ1-6; perhaps TRBD1 as D (6 bases). V was trimmed by 7 bases and J by 5 bases, leaving 9 bases between them. The CDR3 extends over 13 amino acids. CDR1 is LNHDA, CDR2 SQIVND, per germline (reference sequence). The CDR3 nucleotides read TGTGCCAGTAAGGACAGTAATAATTCACCCCTCCACTTT. It yields the protein CASKDSNNSPLHF.